Below, 18 T cell receptor beta chains from the same sample are listed, as sequenced in a study of cytomegalovirus exposure and HLA in healthy donors. PCR primers comprised 60 Vbeta and 13 Jbeta primers. The method was immunoSEQ multiplex PCR; TCRdb's version includes in-frame clones alone and lacks a portion of them. This sample has approximately 100,000 clones, with 60% to 80% found just once. Sequences were obtained from PBMCs. The receptors come from a man aged 55 to 70 in good health and CMV-seronegative.

This clone was seen more than once but under ten times. V and J are TRBV7-9 and TRBJ1-5; no clear D. V was pared by 5 bases and J by 6 bases, with 8 bases between. Germline V lookup: CDR1 SEHNR, CDR2 FQNEAQ (reference sequence). The CDR3 has 12 residues. The CDR3 coding sequence is TGTGCCAGCAGCCTCGGTTCTCAGCCCCAGCATTTT. Translation: CASSLGSQPQHF. Looking up the rest from reference TRBV7-9 and TRBJ1-5 gives the full variable domain: DTGVSQNPRHKITKRGQNVTFRCDPISEHNRLYWYRQTLGQGPEFLTYFQNEAQLEKSRLLSDRFSAERPKGSFSTLEIQRTEQGDSAMYLCASSLGSQPQHFGDGTRLSIL.

This sequence joins TRBV7-6 and TRBJ2-1, with TRBD2 matching 9 bases. The CDR3 contains 16 residues. Per the germline V gene, CDR1 is SGHVS and CDR2 is FNYEAQ. V lost 5 bases and J lost 6; bases outside the gene matches: 11. CDR3 nucleotide sequence: TGTGCCAGCAGCCGGGGGGCGGGGGGGCCGTCCAATGAGCAGTTCTTC. Protein: CASSRGAGGPSNEQFF.

This clone appeared a few times. The chain recombines TRBV28 with TRBJ1-5; D is perhaps TRBD1 (6 bases). The CDR3 runs to 14 residues. The germline CDR1 and CDR2 sequences are MDHEN and SYDVKM. V was clipped by 6 bases and J by 3 bases, with 12 bases between them. CDR3 protein: CASRPSGHNQPQHF. The DNA of the CDR3 is TGTGCCAGCAGGCCCTCGGGACACAATCAGCCCCAGCATTTT.

V and J are TRBV6-5 and TRBJ1-1, with D tentatively TRBD1 (6 bases). The CDR3 is 16 amino acids. Germline CDR1 reads MNHEY; CDR2 reads SVGAGI. The V end was cut by 0 bases, the J end by 0 bases, with 11 bases between. CDR3 residues: CASSYSGWTVNTEAFF. CDR3 coding DNA: TGTGCCAGCAGTTACTCGGGCTGGACAGTGAACACTGAAGCTTTCTTT.

This chain uses TRBV28 with TRBJ1-4, with a weak D call TRBD1 (5 bases). Germline CDR1 MDHEN, CDR2 SYDVKM. V shed 10 bases and J shed 3 bases, with 15 bases lying between them. This CDR3 is built from 14 residues. CDR3 sequence reads: CATVSPGSNEKLFF. The CDR3 DNA is TGTGCCACAGTATCCCCAGGGTCTAATGAAAAACTGTTTTTT.

Points on this clone: Distinct nucleotide sequences in the sample also encode this CDR3. The chain uses TRBV7-9 and TRBJ1-1; D is uncertain. The V and J ends lost 1 base and 3 bases respectively, with 6 bases between them. Germline assignment: CDR1 SEHNR and CDR2 FQNEAQ (reference sequence). The CDR3 loop spans 13 amino acids. The CDR3 nucleotides read TGTGCCAGCAGCTTAGTTACGGACACTGAAGCTTTCTTT. It codes for CASSLVTDTEAFF.

The genes are TRBV30 and TRBJ2-7; perhaps TRBD1 as D (6 bases). The CDR3 length is 13 residues. Germline V lookup: CDR1 GTSNPN, CDR2 SVGIG (reference sequence). Deletions cut 7 bases from V and 3 bases from J, with 16 bases between. Here the CDR3 reads CAYGQFGDYEQYF. In nucleotides, the CDR3 is TGTGCCTATGGACAGTTTGGGGACTACGAGCAGTACTTC. The full variable domain, with the rest looked up from reference TRBV30 and TRBJ2-7, is SQTIHQWPATLVQPVGSPLSLECTVEGTSNPNLYWYRQAAGRGLQLLFYSVGIGQISSEVPQNLSASRPQDRQFILSSKKLLLSDSGFYLCAYGQFGDYEQYFGPGTRLTVT.

V and J are TRBV19 and TRBJ1-1; the D gene is possibly TRBD1 (6 bases). Trimming pared 4 bases from V and 7 bases from J, leaving 16 bases between. The CDR3 is 14 amino acids. CDR1 and CDR2 (germline): LNHDA, SQIVND (reference sequence). DNA for the CDR3: TGTGCCAGTAGTACCGGCGGGGGGGCCCGTGAAGCTTTCTTT. Translating gives CASSTGGGAREAFF.

The rearrangement joins TRBV5-1 to TRBJ2-2; a weak D match, TRBD2 (5 bases). This CDR3 contains 16 residues. Looked up from germline, CDR1 is SGHRS and CDR2 is YFSETQ. Deletions cut 0 bases from V and 3 bases from J, with 12 bases between. CDR3 DNA: TGCGCCAGCAGCTTGGGAACTAGTGATTACACCGGGGAGCTGTTTTTT. Encoded protein: CASSLGTSDYTGELFF.

This chain uses TRBV21-1 with TRBJ1-1. TRBV21-1 is a pseudogene locus. The CDR3 loop spans 13 amino acids. CDR3 bases: TGTGCCAGCAGCAAGGGGGGAGGCACTGAAGCTTTCTTT. This codes for CASSKGGGTEAFF.

This rearrangement joins TRBV28 to TRBJ1-2; TRBD1 matches 10 bases. Germline V gives CDR1 MDHEN, CDR2 SYDVKM. CDR3 length: 15 amino acids. Losses at the gene ends were 3 bases for V and 4 bases for J; bases not matched to a gene: 5. The CDR3 reads CASSLTTGGLYGYTF. The DNA of the CDR3 is TGTGCCAGCAGTTTGACGACAGGGGGCCTCTATGGCTACACCTTC.

The chain recombines TRBV6-6 with TRBJ2-7, with TRBD1 matching 8 bases. Germline V gives CDR1 MNHNY, CDR2 SVGAGI (reference sequence). V lost 10 bases and J lost 1; bases outside the gene matches: 12. This CDR3 has 15 amino acids. CDR3 nucleotides: TGTGCCACCTTCGTGACAGGGGCGAAGTCCTACGAGCAGTACTTC. Its protein product is CATFVTGAKSYEQYF.

The gene calls are TRBV5-1 and TRBJ1-2, with 9 nucleotides matching TRBD1. The junction had 9 bases not matched to a gene; V was cut back by 0 bases and J by 9 bases. This CDR3 is built from 15 residues. Germline V gene data show CDR1 as SGHRS and CDR2 as YFSETQ. This CDR3 reads CASSLVGTGITRYTF. The CDR3 bases are TGCGCCAGCAGCTTGGTTGGGACAGGGATAACTCGCTACACCTTC.

CDR3 sequence reads: CASSRPGTSGVQETQYF. CDR3 in DNA: TGTGCCAGCAGCCGTCCCGGGACTAGCGGGGTCCAAGAGACCCAGTACTTC. The chain employs TRBV28 and TRBJ2-5; 13 nucleotides line up with TRBD2. The length of the CDR3 is 17 residues. V shed 6 bases and J 1 base; nucleotides not matched to a gene: 8. Germline V gene sequence: CDR1 MDHEN, CDR2 SYDVKM.

This clone has only a few counts. The V call is TRBV5-4, the J call TRBJ1-2, with TRBD1 matching 7 bases. V dropped 3 bases and J dropped 3; count of bases not matched to a gene: 2. The CDR3 runs 13 residues. CDR1 and CDR2 (germline): SGHNT, YYREEE (reference sequence). DNA for the CDR3: TGTGCCAGCAGCTCCACAGGGGACTATGGCTACACCTTC. Translated: CASSSTGDYGYTF.

V is TRBV27 and J is TRBJ1-2; TRBD1 matches 9 bases. The CDR3 totals 14 residues. Unmatched junction bases numbered 8, after V lost 6 bases and J lost 6 bases. Germline V lookup: CDR1 MNHEY, CDR2 SMNVEV (reference sequence). The CDR3 sequence is CASRLRDREDGYTF. The CDR3 DNA is TGTGCCAGCAGGCTCCGGGACAGGGAGGATGGCTACACCTTC.

This chain uses TRBV2 with TRBJ1-2, with D possibly TRBD1 on 6 matching bases. Germline V lookup: CDR1 SNHLY, CDR2 FYNNEI. CDR3 length equals 13 residues. With 9 bases removed from V and 4 bases from J, the gap between germline ends came to 15 bases. The CDR3 sequence is CASRGGRTYGYTF. DNA of the CDR3: TGTGCCAGTAGGGGGGGCCGTACCTATGGCTACACCTTC.

This clone was picked up one time. The chain employs TRBV5-6 and TRBJ2-7, with D hard to call. V dropped 1 base and J dropped 7 bases, with 6 bases sitting between them. This CDR3 is 11 amino acids long. Germline assignment: CDR1 SGHDT and CDR2 YYEEEE. CDR3 loop: CASSLRQEQYF. DNA of the CDR3: TGTGCCAGCAGCTTGCGTCAGGAGCAGTACTTC. Filled out from reference TRBV5-6 and TRBJ2-7, the complete variable domain reads DAGVTQSPTHLIKTRGQQVTLRCSPKSGHDTVSWYQQALGQGPQFIFQYYEEEERQRGNFPDRFSGHQFPNYSSELNVNALLLGDSALYLCASSLRQEQYFGPGTRLTVT.